Each of the 20 T cell receptor beta chains below was sequenced from the same sample in a study of tumor-infiltrating lymphocytes in primary liver carcinoma. Without any cell sorting, roughly 20-33 mg of bulk tissue yielded co-extracted RNA and DNA. Reverse transcription of approximately 500 ng total RNA with a constant-region primer produced TCR beta cDNA. Slightly modified ARM-PCR with three nested multiplex PCR rounds yielded TCR beta libraries. With TRBV1-TRBV30 forward primers and a C-beta reverse primer, the first two PCR rounds were run for approximately 10 cycles each. TCRdb analysed the multiplex PCR reads with MiXCR anew, one entry per CDR3 protein. This table has 80,000 to 100,000 distinct CDR3 sequences, less than 75% appearing once. Sequenced sample: tumor-adjacent normal liver tissue. Receptors originate from a man aged 40-49 years with primary liver carcinoma and hepatitis B virus infection.

For this clonotype: Compared with germline, one end of the junction differs, possibly owing to a read error. The genes are TRBV29-1 and TRBJ2-2; a weak D match, TRBD2 (5 bases). From germline, CDR1 is SQVTM and CDR2 ANQGSEA. The CDR3 loop spans 12 amino acids. CDR3 bases: TGCAGCTTCGGAAGACACACCGGGGAGCTACTTTTT. Translating gives CSFGRHTGELLF.

This clonotype was picked up a small number of times. As DNA, the CDR3 is TGTGCCAGCAGCTTAGAGAGACTAGCGGGAGGAAGTAGAGAGACCCAGTACTTC. It specifies CASSLERLAGGSRETQYF. This chain uses TRBV7-8 with TRBJ2-5, with TRBD2 identical over 13 bases. The CDR3 is 18 amino acids. Germline V CDR1 and CDR2: SGHVS, FQNEAQ. The J segment lost 4 bases and the V segment lost 1 base, leaving 9 bases of the junction unmatched.

This clonotype showed up many times. This chain uses TRBV4-1 with TRBJ2-7, with 10 bases fitting TRBD2. Unmatched junction bases numbered 3, after V lost 1 base and J lost 3 bases. Germline CDR1 is MGHRA and CDR2 is YSYEKL. This CDR3 has 15 amino acids. Here the CDR3 reads CASSQASSGSYEQYF. CDR3 nucleotide sequence: TGCGCCAGCAGCCAAGCTTCTAGCGGGAGCTACGAGCAGTACTTC.

The table lists this clonotype with many counts. The chain's CDR3 is CTVGEFNEQFF. CDR3 nucleotides: TGCACCGTCGGGGAATTTAATGAGCAGTTCTTC. The gene calls are TRBV29-1 and TRBJ2-1; maybe TRBD2 (5 bases). Germline V gives CDR1 SQVTM, CDR2 ANQGSEA. The CDR3 contains 11 residues.

V usage is TRBV20-1 and J usage is TRBJ2-7; perhaps TRBD1 as D (5 bases). Germline loops: CDR1 DFQATT, CDR2 SNEGSKA (reference sequence). V lost 6 bases and J 2 bases, leaving 14 bases between the germline ends. The CDR3 runs 13 residues. CDR3 nucleotides: TGCAGTGCCCCCCCCGGCAGGGCCTACGAGCAGTACTTC. The encoded protein is CSAPPGRAYEQYF.

About this clonotype: One end of the junction fails to match germline, which may point to a read error. The chain couples TRBV29-1 to TRBJ2-7, with 10 nucleotides matching TRBD1. The CDR3 runs to 14 residues. CDR1 is SQVTM and CDR2 is ANQGSEA in the germline V gene. Here the CDR3 reads CSAGDGTGDNELYF. The CDR3 bases are TGCAGCGCTGGGGACGGGACAGGGGACAACGAGCTGTACTTT.

With respect to this clonotype: A much bigger clone sits one base away, suggesting this may be a read error. V gene TRBV5-6 combines with J gene TRBJ2-3; 14 bases fit TRBD2. Germline V gene lookup returns CDR1 SGHDT and CDR2 YYEEEE. The CDR3 is 19 residues long. This CDR3 reads CASSSPGLAGATGTDTPYF. CDR3 in DNA: TGTGCCAGCAGCTCCCCGGGACTAGCGGGAGCGACCGGCACAGATACGCCGTATTTT.

The chain links TRBV2 to TRBJ1-4; D is unresolved. V was shortened by 6 bases and J by 0 bases, with 8 bases between the two germline ends. CDR1 is SNHLY and CDR2 is FYNNEI in the germline V gene. This CDR3 is 14 amino acids long. CDR3 DNA sequence: TGTGCCAGCAGGGCCACGACAACTAATGAAAAACTGTTTTTT. The encoded protein is CASRATTTNEKLFF.

The chain combines TRBV20-1 with TRBJ2-7, with no clear D. CDR3 length: 11 amino acids. In germline, CDR1 is DFQATT, CDR2 SNEGSKA (reference sequence). Between the trimmed V and J ends, which lost 6 bases and 7 bases, there was a span of 13 bases. CDR3 bases: TGCAGTGCAGAGAGCACTACGGAGCAGTACTTC. Translating it yields CSAESTTEQYF.

This clonotype was counted a single time. DNA of the CDR3: TGCAGTGCTAGTAATCATCGCGGAGCTTTCTTT. Translating gives CSASNHRGAFF. The chain couples TRBV20-1 to TRBJ1-1; no reliable D call. This CDR3 has 11 amino acids. Germline V gene sequence: CDR1 DFQATT, CDR2 SNEGSKA (reference sequence). The ends were cut back, 3 bases at V and 10 bases at J, with 12 bases in the middle.

Worth noting for this clonotype: Sequence at one end of the junction differs from germline and may be a read error. The chain joins TRBV6-1 to TRBJ2-3; tentatively, D is TRBD1 (6 bases). This CDR3 region has 15 residues. Germline V gene sequence: CDR1 MNHNS, CDR2 SASEGT. CDR3 sequence reads: CARSDRQEATDTQYF. CDR3 in DNA: TGTGCCAGGAGTGACCGACAGGAAGCCACAGATACGCAGTATTTC.

This clonotype was seen many times. The chain couples TRBV4-1 to TRBJ2-2, with 9 positions matching TRBD1. The germline gives CDR1 MGHRA, CDR2 YSYEKL. The length of the CDR3 is 18 residues. Trimming removed 2 bases from V and 7 bases from J; junction bases left unmatched: 14. This CDR3 reads CASSQPSSGTGKVGELFF. CDR3 nucleotide sequence: TGCGCCAGCAGCCAACCTTCCTCCGGGACAGGGAAGGTCGGGGAGCTGTTTTTT.

This clonotype was detected a few times. A much more abundant neighbour one base away suggests this may be a read error. The chain recombines TRBV6-1 with TRBJ2-7; weak D call: TRBD1 (7 bases). The V and J ends lost 6 bases and 7 bases respectively, with 13 bases between them. This CDR3 has 12 residues. The germline V gene has CDR1 MNHNS and CDR2 SASEGT. The DNA of the CDR3 is TGTGCCAGCAGGCGGGACAGTCGTGAGCAGTACTTC. This translates into CASRRDSREQYF.

Points on this clonotype: This clone may be a read error of a much larger clone one base away. The chain joins TRBV6-1 to TRBJ2-1; D is possibly TRBD1 (6 bases). The CDR3 runs to 13 residues. Germline values: CDR1 MNHNS, CDR2 SASEGT. Written as DNA, the CDR3 is TGTGCCAACAGTGAACAGGGTCGCAATGAGCAGTTCTTC. Protein product: CANSEQGRNEQFF.

CDR3 in amino acids: CASSYGTPRYYETQYF. The CDR3 DNA is TGTGCCAGCAGTTATGGGACACCCAGGTACTATGAGACCCAGTACTTC. This chain uses TRBV6-5 with TRBJ2-5, with D perhaps matching TRBD1 (6 bases). The V gene lost 3 bases and the J gene lost 5 bases, with 19 bases spanning the gap. Germline CDR1 and CDR2: MNHEY and SVGAGI. The CDR3 runs to 16 residues.

Concerning this clonotype: The final CDR3 position lacks the conserved phenylalanine or tryptophan, pointing to a likely read error. The V and J genes are TRBV12-3 or TRBV12-4 and TRBJ2-7; tentatively, D is TRBD1 or TRBD2 (7 bases each). Trimming took 10 bases from V and 2 from J, leaving 15 bases between them. This CDR3 region has 13 residues. The CDR3: CATSGGAAYEQYL. Written as DNA, the CDR3 is TGTGCCACCTCAGGGGGGGCAGCCTACGAGCAGTACCTC.

With respect to this clonotype: This could be a read error, since a much larger clone is one nucleotide away. V is TRBV4-1 and J is TRBJ2-2; tentative D call: TRBD2 (5 bases). CDR3 length: 15 residues. Germline CDR1 MGHRA, CDR2 YSYEKL. CDR3 DNA: TGCGCCAGCAGCCAAGAAGGCCTTATCACCGGGGAGCTGTCTTTT. Its translation: CASSQEGLITGELSF.

For this clonotype: One junction end disagrees with the germline gene, perhaps due to a read error. The rearrangement links TRBV6-5 to TRBJ2-2; a possible D gene is TRBD2 (7 bases). This CDR3 contains 14 residues. CDR1 and CDR2 (germline): MNHEY, SVGAGI. The CDR3 reads CVSREGVHTGELFF. The CDR3 coding sequence is TGTGTCAGCAGGGAGGGGGTCCACACCGGGGAGCTGTTTTTT.

This clonotype has a count of ten or more. The genes are TRBV24-1 and TRBJ2-5; 10 positions match TRBD1. Germline V lookup: CDR1 KGHDR, CDR2 SFDVKD. CDR3 length: 16 residues. With 4 bases clipped from V and 5 bases from J, the junction kept 9 bases outside the gene matches. Written as DNA, the CDR3 is TGTGCCACCAGTGAATCCGGGACAGGGGTAGGGGAGACCCAGTACTTC. Translated, it gives CATSESGTGVGETQYF.

V usage is TRBV11-2 and J usage is TRBJ2-1; a weak D match, TRBD2 (6 bases). The CDR3 sequence is 14 residues long. V was pared by 4 bases and J by 9 bases, with 16 bases between. Germline CDR1 and CDR2: SGHAT and FQNNGV. CDR3 loop: CASSCGAAYSEQFF. CDR3 nucleotide sequence: TGTGCCAGCAGCTGCGGGGCAGCGTATAGTGAGCAGTTCTTC. The full variable domain, rest sourced from reference TRBV11-2 and TRBJ2-1, is EAGVAQSPRYKIIEKRQSVAFWCNPISGHATLYWYQQILGQGPKLLIQFQNNGVVDDSQLPKDRFSAERLKGVDSTLKIQPAKLEDSAVYLCASSCGAAYSEQFFGPGTRLTVL.